This TCR beta chain was observed in a study of T cell changes during pregnancy in multiple sclerosis. Germline V lookup: CDR1 SGHRS, CDR2 YFSETQ. The CDR3 consists of 16 residues. Between the trimmed V and J ends, which lost 2 bases and 7 bases, there was a span of 19 bases. Produced via immunoSEQ multiplex PCR; TCRdb's table is partial and in-frame only. The sample yields tens of thousands of clones, around nine tenths seen once. The V gene is TRBV5-1, the J gene TRBJ2-1, with D tentatively TRBD2 (7 bases). The TCR originated in a female donor in good health, enrolled as a control in a pregnancy study. The sequences come from peripheral blood, collected in the second trimester of pregnancy. As DNA, the CDR3 is TGCGCCAGCAGCTTAGGCAGAGGGGGGGGAGGAAATGAGCAGTTCTTC. It encodes CASSLGRGGGGNEQFF.